This T cell receptor (beta chain) was sequenced for a study of a mutant IDH1 vaccine in newly diagnosed glioma. On this clone itself: Its antigen is not known.

Time point specified: week 23, last vaccination. The content of each vaccine dose was 300 ug of mutant IDH1 20-mer peptide, and topical imiquimod accompanied it. This table comes from immunoSEQ multiplex PCR, and its TCRdb copy is limited to in-frame clones, with some not included. The sample consists of tens of thousands of clones, 80% to 90% of them appearing once. The sequence came from a man between 35 and 55 years old with glioma. The sequenced sample was PBMCs, obtained from a glioma patient whose treatment included an IDH1 peptide vaccine.

The CDR3 coding sequence is TGTGCCGGGTCCCGGGTTTCTAACGAGCAGTACTTC. Encoded protein: CAGSRVSNEQYF. This chain links TRBV5-3 with TRBJ2-7; D unclear. TRBV5-3 is noted as an ORF with a role that remains uncertain. Trimming cost V 10 bases and J 5 bases, with 16 bases left between them. The CDR3 has 12 residues.